These 32 T cell receptor beta chains were sequenced from one sample in a study of molecular identifiers for immune sequencing clone quantification. TCRdb fed the PCR reads into MiXCR, producing one record per CDR3 protein. The sample lists about 640,000 distinct CDR3 sequences, 20% seen once, with approximately 0.9% in the top ten. Source material: naive CD8+ T cells from blood, with Jurkat cell RNA spiked in. The subset: FACS-sorted CD8+CD4-CCR7+CD45RA+ naive T cells. These receptors were collected from a human donor in good health. Some libraries in this study had Jurkat cell RNA spiked in.

This clonotype occurred a few times. V gene TRBV18 combines with J gene TRBJ2-7, with D uncertain. The CDR3 sequence is 16 residues long. Germline V CDR1 and CDR2: KGHSH, LQKENI. Between the trimmed V and J ends, which lost 1 base and 1 base, there was a span of 14 bases. CDR3 bases: TGTGCCAGCTCACCACGTGCAGGCGACTCTTCCTACGAGCAGTACTTC. It yields the protein CASSPRAGDSSYEQYF.

This clonotype was recorded at least ten times. The chain combines TRBV2 with TRBJ2-3; TRBD2 agrees at 7 bases. The CDR3 totals 15 residues. The V and J ends lost 3 bases and 5 bases, in that order; junction bases with no gene match: 8. Germline CDR1 SNHLY, CDR2 FYNNEI. The CDR3 DNA reads TGTGCCAGCAGTGAGGGGAGGGCGGGCCTAGATACGCAGTATTTT. It encodes CASSEGRAGLDTQYF.

This clonotype was detected ten times or more. The rearrangement links TRBV11-2 to TRBJ1-1; D gene unclear. CDR1 and CDR2 (germline): SGHAT, FQNNGV. The V end lost 1 base, the J end lost 1 base, and 7 bases lay between the germline ends. The CDR3 has 14 amino acids. The DNA for the CDR3 is TGTGCCAGCAGCTTAGGACGGACGAACACTGAAGCTTTCTTT. Encoded protein: CASSLGRTNTEAFF. Looking up the rest from reference TRBV11-2 and TRBJ1-1 gives the full variable domain: EAGVAQSPRYKIIEKRQSVAFWCNPISGHATLYWYQQILGQGPKLLIQFQNNGVVDDSQLPKDRFSAERLKGVDSTLKIQPAKLEDSAVYLCASSLGRTNTEAFFGQGTRLTVV.

The chain carries TRBV30 and TRBJ1-2; no firm D call. CDR1 and CDR2 from the germline V gene are GTSNPN and SVGIG (reference sequence). The V end lost 0 bases, the J end lost 6 bases, and 17 bases lay between the germline ends. There are 15 residues in the CDR3. CDR3 sequence: CAWSVQDGVWDGYTF. CDR3 in DNA: TGTGCCTGGAGTGTACAAGATGGAGTCTGGGATGGCTACACCTTC.

This sequence joins TRBV3-1 and TRBJ2-1, with a possible D match to TRBD1 (6 bases). V was shortened by 2 bases and J by 8 bases, with 16 bases between the two germline ends. This CDR3 has 15 amino acids. Germline V lookup: CDR1 LGHDT, CDR2 YNNKEL (reference sequence). The CDR3 DNA follows: TGTGCCAGCAGCCAATTCACACAGGGACATGATGAGCAGTTCTTC. Translation: CASSQFTQGHDEQFF.

This clonotype was observed many times. The J gene is TRBJ2-5, the V gene TRBV4-3, with 7 bases lining up with TRBD2. Germline V gene data show CDR1 as LGHNA and CDR2 as YSLEER. The CDR3 is 18 amino acids. V was clipped by 0 bases and J by 1 base; unmatched bases: 11. CDR3: CASSQDWGGSGIQETQYF. CDR3 coding DNA: TGCGCCAGCAGCCAAGATTGGGGGGGGTCGGGGATCCAAGAGACCCAGTACTTC.

This clonotype was found many times. V usage is TRBV7-2 and J usage is TRBJ2-5; D gene unclear. The CDR3 totals 15 residues. The germline gives CDR1 SGHTA, CDR2 FQGNSA. Trimming cost V 0 bases and J 4 bases, with 12 bases left between them. As DNA, the CDR3 is TGTGCCAGCAGCTTAGCGCCTGGGTTAACAGAGACCCAGTACTTC. It translates to CASSLAPGLTETQYF.

A note on this clonotype: A much larger clone differs from this one at a single base, so this may be a read error. This chain links TRBV5-6 with TRBJ2-1; 7 positions agree with TRBD1. The CDR3 is made up of 15 amino acids. The germline V gene encodes CDR1 SGHDT and CDR2 YYEEEE. CDR3 region: CASSEDRSSYNKQFF. CDR3 DNA sequence: TGTGCCAGCAGCGAGGACAGGAGCTCCTACAATAAGCAGTTCTTC.

The CDR3 loop reads CASSLTGQGAIQETQYF. The CDR3 bases are TGTGCCAGCAGTTTAACGGGACAGGGGGCGATCCAAGAGACCCAGTACTTC. V is TRBV12-3 or TRBV12-4 and J is TRBJ2-5; 12 nucleotides agree with TRBD1. V lost 2 bases to trimming and J lost 1 base; unmatched junction nucleotides: 5. The CDR3 is 17 residues long.

This rearrangement joins TRBV4-1 to TRBJ1-1; D uncertain. Germline V CDR1 and CDR2: MGHRA, YSYEKL. CDR3 length: 15 amino acids. The ends were cut back, 1 base at V and 1 base at J, with 10 bases in the middle. The CDR3 loop reads CASSQGRQANTEAFF. CDR3 DNA sequence: TGCGCCAGCAGCCAAGGACGACAAGCGAACACTGAAGCTTTCTTT.

This clonotype was counted at least ten times. CDR3 bases: TGTGCCAGCAGTTCTACTCGGACAGGGAAGAACTATGGCTACACCTTC. It translates to CASSSTRTGKNYGYTF. The V call is TRBV7-9, the J call TRBJ1-2; 8 positions agree with TRBD1. V trimming: 6 bases; J trimming: 2 bases; junction bases outside the gene matches: 11. CDR1 SEHNR and CDR2 FQNEAQ come from the germline V gene (reference sequence). The CDR3 has 16 amino acids.

This clonotype was recorded at least ten times. V is TRBV30 and J is TRBJ2-7; D is unclear. The length of the CDR3 is 13 residues. The germline gives CDR1 GTSNPN, CDR2 SVGIG (reference sequence). Trimming took off 2 bases at V and 1 base at J, with 9 bases between the two ends. The CDR3 DNA reads as TGTGCCTGGAGTAATGGGTTGTCCTACGAGCAGTACTTC. Translation: CAWSNGLSYEQYF.

This chain connects TRBV29-1 to TRBJ2-7; D gene unclear. V dropped 1 base and J dropped 3 bases, with 10 bases sitting between them. The CDR3 sequence is 13 residues long. Germline assignment: CDR1 SQVTM and CDR2 ANQGSEA. The CDR3, as DNA: TGCAGCGTTGAAGGCAGTGACGACTACGAGCAGTACTTC. The encoded protein is CSVEGSDDYEQYF.

The CDR3 spells CASSLFPSGSFPTDTQYF. As DNA, the CDR3 is TGTGCCAGCAGCTTATTTCCTAGCGGGAGTTTCCCCACAGATACGCAGTATTTT. The chain joins TRBV11-2 to TRBJ2-3; 10 bases map to TRBD2. The CDR3 contains 18 residues. V lost 2 bases and J lost 2; bases outside the gene matches: 10. The germline V gene encodes CDR1 SGHAT and CDR2 FQNNGV. Looking up the rest from reference TRBV11-2 and TRBJ2-3 gives the full variable domain: EAGVAQSPRYKIIEKRQSVAFWCNPISGHATLYWYQQILGQGPKLLIQFQNNGVVDDSQLPKDRFSAERLKGVDSTLKIQPAKLEDSAVYLCASSLFPSGSFPTDTQYFGPGTRLTVL.

This clonotype was counted many times. The chain uses TRBV3-1 and TRBJ2-3, with 7 bases fitting TRBD2. Trimming took 0 bases from V and 3 from J; bases not matched to a gene: 9. This CDR3 spans 17 amino acids. Germline CDR1 reads LGHDT; CDR2 reads YNNKEL (reference sequence). CDR3 sequence: CASSQDNGRASTDTQYF. DNA for the CDR3: TGTGCCAGCAGCCAAGATAATGGGAGGGCCAGTACAGATACGCAGTATTTT.

The chain joins TRBV19 to TRBJ2-3, with no clear D. CDR1 is LNHDA and CDR2 is SQIVND in the germline V gene (reference sequence). Trimming removed 0 bases from V and 0 bases from J, with 13 bases in between. This CDR3 comprises 17 residues. In DNA, the CDR3 is TGTGCCAGTAGTATAGATTCCGCCCGGGCTAGCACAGATACGCAGTATTTT. It specifies CASSIDSARASTDTQYF.

There are a few counts of this clonotype. The chain carries TRBV29-1 and TRBJ1-2; maybe TRBD1 (5 bases). V lost 7 bases to trimming and J lost 4 bases, with 16 bases between them. Germline V gene data show CDR1 as SQVTM and CDR2 as ANQGSEA. The CDR3 has 13 amino acids. The CDR3 nucleotides are TGCAGCGAGGAGGGACGGCTTATCTATGGCTACACCTTC. Translated: CSEEGRLIYGYTF.

There are many counts of this clonotype. The rearrangement joins TRBV19 to TRBJ2-2, with 7 bases that match TRBD1. Trimming at V came to 4 bases and at J to 1 base, leaving 3 bases not matched to a gene. CDR3 length equals 15 residues. CDR1 is LNHDA and CDR2 is SQIVND in the germline V gene (reference sequence). The CDR3 region is CASSKRQGNTGELFF. The CDR3 coding sequence is TGTGCCAGTAGTAAACGACAGGGGAACACCGGGGAGCTGTTTTTT.

As regards this clonotype: A read error may account for a junction end that differs from germline. The chain joins TRBV7-9 to TRBJ2-7; the D gene is possibly TRBD1 (6 bases). Germline values: CDR1 SEHNR, CDR2 FQNEAQ (reference sequence). The CDR3 spans 11 residues. The CDR3 reads CASSLGTEQCF. CDR3 DNA: TGTGCCAGCAGCTTAGGGACAGAGCAGTGCTTC.

The chain carries TRBV12-5 and TRBJ2-7; D may be TRBD1 or TRBD2 (5 bases each). The V end was cut by 6 bases, the J end by 1 base, with 16 bases between. Germline V CDR1 and CDR2: LGHNT, FRNRAP. CDR3 size: 15 residues. CDR3 in amino acids: CASGPGEGLSYEQYF. Here the CDR3 DNA reads TGTGCTAGTGGCCCGGGTGAGGGGCTGTCCTACGAGCAGTACTTC.

This chain uses TRBV7-8 with TRBJ1-1; D is uncertain. The CDR3 runs to 15 residues. Germline CDR1 SGHVS, CDR2 FQNEAQ. V was trimmed by 5 bases and J by 0 bases, leaving 13 bases between them. The CDR3 bases are TGTGCCAGCAGCGATCCCCCAGCTATGAACACTGAAGCTTTCTTT. Protein sequence: CASSDPPAMNTEAFF.

This clonotype was observed many times. V and J are TRBV6-2 or TRBV6-3 and TRBJ2-5, with D unclear. This CDR3 has 14 residues. Germline CDR1 and CDR2: MNHEY and SVGEGT. V lost 2 bases and J lost 1, with 8 bases in between. The CDR3 coding sequence is TGTGCCAGCAGTTACATATCGACCCAAGAGACCCAGTACTTC. Its protein is CASSYISTQETQYF.

The chain has TRBV19 and TRBJ2-2; D gene uncertain. The germline gives CDR1 LNHDA, CDR2 SQIVND (reference sequence). This CDR3 contains 14 residues. The V and J ends lost 1 base and 3 bases respectively, with 6 bases between them. CDR3 loop: CASSIGRDTGELFF. The CDR3 nucleotides read TGTGCCAGTAGTATAGGTAGGGACACCGGGGAGCTGTTTTTT.

The chain recombines TRBV19 with TRBJ2-7; TRBD1 matches 7 bases. V gave up 5 bases and J gave up 6 bases; unmatched junction bases: 10. The CDR3 totals 14 residues. Germline CDR1 LNHDA, CDR2 SQIVND (reference sequence). Here the CDR3 DNA reads TGTGCCAGTAGTCCCGGGACAGCGACGATCGAGCAGTACTTC. The encoded protein is CASSPGTATIEQYF.

There are many counts of this clonotype. This chain connects TRBV20-1 to TRBJ2-3, with D unclear. V lost 4 bases and J lost 2, with 13 bases in between. The CDR3 has 14 residues. The germline gives CDR1 DFQATT, CDR2 SNEGSKA (reference sequence). The CDR3 nucleotides read TGCAGTGCTAAGGGAACTACCTACACAGATACGCAGTATTTT. It is translated as CSAKGTTYTDTQYF.

This clonotype was counted ten times or more. V gene TRBV6-5 combines with J gene TRBJ1-1, with 12 bases aligning to TRBD1. V lost 2 bases to trimming and J lost 6 bases; unmatched junction nucleotides: 4. Germline V gene data show CDR1 as MNHEY and CDR2 as SVGAGI. CDR3 size: 15 residues. CDR3 loop: CASSYTGQGASEAFF. CDR3 nucleotide sequence: TGTGCCAGCAGTTACACGGGACAGGGGGCATCTGAAGCTTTCTTT.

This clonotype was counted ten times or more. The CDR3, as DNA: TGTGCCAGCAGTTACGGGCAGGGAATACAGCCCCAGCATTTT. As protein: CASSYGQGIQPQHF. The genes are TRBV6-5 and TRBJ1-5; TRBD1 is a possible D gene (5 bases). Deletions cut 2 bases from V and 7 bases from J, with 12 bases between. Germline CDR1 and CDR2: MNHEY and SVGAGI. This CDR3 is built from 14 residues.

This clonotype was seen repeatedly, ten times or more. V usage is TRBV15 and J usage is TRBJ1-1, with a weak D call TRBD1 (5 bases). Trimming cost V 4 bases and J 5 bases, with 17 bases left between them. The CDR3 has 15 amino acids. Germline loops: CDR1 LNHNV, CDR2 YYDKDF (reference sequence). This CDR3 reads CATSKGGGIRTEAFF. The CDR3 DNA sequence: TGTGCCACCAGCAAGGGCGGGGGAATCAGGACTGAAGCTTTCTTT.

This clonotype was counted at least ten times. V gene TRBV7-7 combines with J gene TRBJ2-5; TRBD1 agrees at 8 bases. Looked up from germline, CDR1 is SSHAT and CDR2 is FNYEAQ (reference sequence). J was trimmed by 3 bases and V by 4 bases; bases with no gene match: 7. The CDR3 totals 15 residues. The CDR3 DNA follows: TGTGCCAGCAGCTCAGCAGACAGGGGTAAAGAGACCCAGTACTTC. This translates into CASSSADRGKETQYF.

The V call is TRBV5-6, the J call TRBJ2-3; D could derive from TRBD1 or TRBD2 (5 bases each). This CDR3 has 14 amino acids. Germline assignment: CDR1 SGHDT and CDR2 YYEEEE. Trimming took off 4 bases at V and 4 bases at J, with 13 bases between the two ends. CDR3 nucleotides: TGTGCCAGCAGCCCGGGTTGGGACCCAGATACGCAGTATTTT. Translating it yields CASSPGWDPDTQYF.

About this clonotype: This CDR3 is missing its conserved last phenylalanine or tryptophan, likely due to a read error. The V and J genes are TRBV2 and TRBJ1-2; D gene unclear. The germline V and J ends were trimmed by 1 base and 4 bases, with 10 bases remaining between them. Germline V lookup: CDR1 SNHLY, CDR2 FYNNEI. The CDR3 spans 14 residues. CDR3 loop: CASSEEVRFYGYTL. The CDR3 DNA is TGTGCCAGCAGTGAAGAGGTCCGGTTCTATGGCTACACCTTA.

This clonotype came up a few times. CDR3 DNA: TGTGCCAGCAGCATTGAGCGGACAGGGCAAATCAGAAATGGCTACACCTTC. It translates to CASSIERTGQIRNGYTF. J is TRBJ1-2 and V is TRBV5-6; 8 bases agree with TRBD1. This CDR3 spans 17 amino acids. The ends lost 4 bases at V and 6 bases at J; junction bases unmatched: 17. Germline V gene lookup returns CDR1 SGHDT and CDR2 YYEEEE.